Each of the 3 T cell receptor beta chains below was sequenced from the same sample in a study of blood T cell repertoires in COVID-19. The table came from immunoSEQ multiplex PCR; TCRdb's copy has only in-frame clones and leaves some out. In the table there are under 500,000 clones, about 89% of which are singletons. The sequenced sample was peripheral blood. The source of these receptors is a woman aged 25 to 45 with acute or convalescent COVID-19.

The chain is built from TRBV5-1 and TRBJ2-5; 12 bases are a match to TRBD1. V shed 0 bases and J 5 bases; nucleotides not matched to a gene: 8. CDR3 length equals 17 residues. Germline-derived CDR1 and CDR2 are SGHRS and YFSETQ. For the CDR3, the DNA is TGCGCCAGCAGCTTGGCCGTGGGACAGGGGGCTTCGGAGACCCAGTACTTC. Amino acids: CASSLAVGQGASETQYF.

The chain joins TRBV10-3 to TRBJ2-3; 15 bases match TRBD2. This CDR3 spans 16 amino acids. CDR1 ENHRY and CDR2 SYGVKD come from the germline V gene. V lost 2 bases to trimming and J lost 3 bases; unmatched junction nucleotides: 0. CDR3 sequence: CAISEGTSGGTDTQYF. The CDR3 DNA reads as TGTGCCATCAGTGAGGGGACTAGCGGGGGGACAGATACGCAGTATTTT.

The V gene is TRBV7-3, the J gene TRBJ2-3; D might be TRBD2 (6 bases). V shed 5 bases and J shed 15 bases, with 21 bases lying between them. Looked up from germline, CDR1 is SGHTA and CDR2 is FQGTGA. CDR3 length equals 13 residues. The CDR3 bases are TGTGCCAGCAGCAGTGAGGGACTCCCGATACAATATTTT. This encodes CASSSEGLPIQYF.